These 19 T cell receptor beta chains were all obtained from the same sample, sequenced in a study of breast tumors, draining lymph nodes, adjacent tissues. Axillary draining lymph nodes of breast cancer patients supplied the node samples. TCRdb independently ran MiXCR on the multiplex PCR reads; one entry per CDR3 protein. The data show 100,000 to 150,000 distinct CDR3 sequences, approximately 20% seen once. What was sequenced was axillary lymph node tissue. The receptors here all came from a female donor with breast cancer. Some clones in this sample may be carry-over from other donors' samples.

Ten or more counts support this clonotype. The chain's CDR3 is CASSDGTGGEKLFF. DNA for the CDR3: TGCGCCAGCAGTGACGGGACAGGAGGTGAAAAACTGTTTTTT. V gene TRBV10-2 combines with J gene TRBJ1-4, with TRBD1 matching 8 bases. Germline V lookup: CDR1 WSHSY, CDR2 SAAADI. The CDR3 spans 14 residues. With 3 bases clipped from V and 7 bases from J, the junction kept 4 bases outside the gene matches.

The V call is TRBV6-2 or TRBV6-3, the J call TRBJ2-4; perhaps TRBD1 as D (5 bases). Germline loops: CDR1 MNHEY, CDR2 SVGEGT. The CDR3 is 15 amino acids. Trimming removed 2 bases at V and 0 bases at J, with 8 bases between. CDR3 bases: TGTGCCAGCAGTTACGGCAGGGTAGCCAAAAACATTCAGTACTTC. Protein sequence: CASSYGRVAKNIQYF.

This clonotype was observed many times. V and J are TRBV7-2 and TRBJ2-7; 12 bases align to TRBD2. The CDR3 loop spans 16 amino acids. CDR1 is SGHTA, CDR2 FQGNSA, per germline. V was pared by 5 bases and J by 6 bases, with 11 bases of the junction left unmatched. CDR3 loop: CASSRDLTSGRGEQYF. CDR3 DNA sequence: TGTGCCAGCAGCAGAGACCTGACTAGCGGGAGAGGCGAGCAGTACTTC.

This clonotype was seen repeatedly, ten times or more. The gene calls are TRBV11-3 and TRBJ2-7; D assignment may be TRBD1 or TRBD2 (5 bases each). The germline V and J ends were trimmed by 8 bases and 7 bases, with 24 bases remaining between them. The CDR3 is 15 residues long. The germline CDR1 and CDR2 sequences are SGHNT and YENEEA. The DNA for the CDR3 is TGTGCCAGCTCGCCCGGGGACCTCGGACGAGAGGAGCAGTACTTC. It encodes CASSPGDLGREEQYF.

This clonotype has only a few counts. The chain is built from TRBV5-1 and TRBJ2-5; D is possibly TRBD1 (6 bases). Germline V lookup: CDR1 SGHRS, CDR2 YFSETQ. This CDR3 is 13 amino acids long. Trimming left V 4 bases short and J 4 bases short, with 11 bases between. CDR3 sequence reads: CASSGTRGETQYF. For the CDR3, the DNA is TGCGCCAGCAGCGGTACCAGGGGAGAGACCCAGTACTTC.

This clonotype has at least ten counts. The chain carries TRBV20-1 and TRBJ2-1; 7 nucleotides align to TRBD1. Germline loops: CDR1 DFQATT, CDR2 SNEGSKA (reference sequence). The junction had 15 bases not matched to a gene; V was cut back by 6 bases and J by 4 bases. The CDR3 contains 16 residues. The CDR3 bases are TGCAGTGCCACCGGCGGTACAGGGGCCTTTTACAATGAGCAGTTCTTC. This encodes CSATGGTGAFYNEQFF.

This clonotype was recorded a few times. The chain has TRBV18 and TRBJ1-2; weak D call: TRBD1 (5 bases). The CDR3 contains 16 residues. Germline values: CDR1 KGHSH, CDR2 LQKENI. V was trimmed by 2 bases and J by 4 bases, leaving 17 bases between them. The DNA of the CDR3 is TGTGCCAGCTCACCAGATTATTCGACAGAACCCTATGGCTACACCTTC. The encoded protein is CASSPDYSTEPYGYTF.

The chain couples TRBV11-2 to TRBJ1-4; D not resolved. CDR3 size: 17 residues. The V end was cut by 0 bases, the J end by 0 bases, with 11 bases between. CDR1 SGHAT and CDR2 FQNNGV come from the germline V gene. The CDR3 loop is CASSLDGGYATNEKLFF. CDR3 sequence (DNA): TGTGCCAGCAGCTTAGATGGAGGCTACGCAACTAATGAAAAACTGTTTTTT.

This clonotype was counted a few times. A much larger clone differs from this one at a single base, so this may be a read error. V is TRBV2 and J is TRBJ2-3; 13 bases line up with TRBD2. This CDR3 is 18 amino acids long. Germline V gives CDR1 SNHLY, CDR2 FYNNEI. The J segment lost 0 bases and the V segment lost 8 bases, leaving 11 bases of the junction unmatched. The CDR3 loop is CASGAQTSGRPSTDTQYF. The DNA of the CDR3 is TGTGCCAGCGGGGCCCAGACTAGCGGGAGGCCTAGCACAGATACGCAGTATTTT.

This clonotype has at least ten counts. The chain couples TRBV4-2 to TRBJ2-2; D is unresolved. Trimming left V 0 bases short and J 7 bases short, with 9 bases between. The V gene's germline CDR1 is LGHNA and CDR2 YNFKEQ. CDR3 length equals 14 residues. CDR3 region: CASSQDQAIGELFF. In nucleotides, the CDR3 is TGTGCCAGCAGCCAAGATCAGGCTATCGGGGAGCTGTTTTTT.

At least ten counts were recorded for this clonotype. The chain employs TRBV28 and TRBJ2-5; 10 nucleotides line up with TRBD2. CDR1 and CDR2 (germline): MDHEN, SYDVKM. The CDR3 totals 15 residues. The V and J ends lost 3 bases and 5 bases, in that order; junction bases with no gene match: 6. CDR3 DNA sequence: TGTGCCAGCAGTTTGGCTAGCGGGAGTTTGGAGACCCAGTACTTC. This encodes CASSLASGSLETQYF.

This clonotype was seen repeatedly, ten times or more. V gene TRBV29-1 combines with J gene TRBJ2-1; 10 bases align to TRBD1. CDR1 and CDR2 from the germline V gene are SQVTM and ANQGSEA. The CDR3 loop spans 14 amino acids. The V gene end was trimmed by 3 bases and the J gene end by 6 bases; junction bases not matched to a gene: 5. CDR3 residues: CSVEAGTGANEQFF. The CDR3, as DNA: TGCAGCGTTGAGGCTGGGACAGGGGCCAATGAGCAGTTCTTC.

The J gene is TRBJ1-5, the V gene TRBV28, with TRBD1 as a possible D gene (5 bases). With 4 bases removed from V and 1 base from J, the gap between germline ends came to 17 bases. Germline CDR1 MDHEN, CDR2 SYDVKM. The CDR3 is 17 amino acids. CDR3 in amino acids: CASSSTDGTESNQPQHF. The CDR3, as DNA: TGTGCCAGCAGTTCAACAGACGGGACGGAAAGCAATCAGCCCCAGCATTTT.

The sample holds many counts of this clonotype. The CDR3 is CASSLRAGTQYF. Written as DNA, the CDR3 is TGTGCCAGCAGCTTACGTGCCGGGACCCAGTACTTC. The chain joins TRBV7-6 to TRBJ2-5; D uncertain. This CDR3 region has 12 residues. With 2 bases removed from V and 7 bases from J, the gap between germline ends came to 8 bases. Germline values: CDR1 SGHVS, CDR2 FNYEAQ.

In the case of this clonotype: This sequence may be a read error, since a much larger clone differs from it by one base. The rearrangement uses TRBV5-5 and TRBJ1-5; D not certain. Per germline, CDR1 SGHKS and CDR2 YYEKEE (reference sequence). The length of the CDR3 is 15 residues. Trimming shortened V by 0 bases and J by 4 bases, and 11 bases separated the two germline ends. The CDR3 sequence is CASSLDLGKNQPQHF. The CDR3 DNA follows: TGTGCCAGCAGCTTGGACCTCGGAAAAAATCAGCCCCAGCATTTT.

This clonotype was seen at least ten times. This sequence joins TRBV7-9 and TRBJ2-7; D gene uncertain. The V end lost 5 bases, the J end lost 3 bases, and 8 bases lay between the germline ends. Germline CDR1 is SEHNR and CDR2 is FQNEAQ (reference sequence). CDR3 length: 12 residues. CDR3 DNA sequence: TGTGCCAGCAGCCCCCAGGACTACGAGCAGTACTTC. Amino acids: CASSPQDYEQYF.

This clonotype is deemed medium-sized. The CDR3 reads CASSLAAGANEQFF. CDR3 DNA sequence: TGTGCCAGCAGCTTAGCGGCAGGGGCTAATGAGCAGTTCTTC. This rearrangement joins TRBV7-2 to TRBJ2-1; D is possibly TRBD1 (6 bases). This CDR3 contains 14 residues. Trimming left V 0 bases short and J 7 bases short, with 10 bases between. Germline-derived CDR1 and CDR2 are SGHTA and FQGNSA.

Worth noting for this clonotype: This sequence may be a read error, since a much larger clone differs from it by one base. The chain combines TRBV20-1 with TRBJ1-5; a possible D gene is TRBD1 (5 bases). The CDR3 is 15 amino acids. Germline values: CDR1 DFQATT, CDR2 SNEGSKA (reference sequence). Trimming pared 2 bases from V and 3 bases from J, leaving 14 bases between. For the CDR3, the DNA is TGCAGTGCTAGACTGGGAGGGGTGGACAATCAGCCCCAGCATTTT. It specifies CSARLGGVDNQPQHF.

This clonotype was detected ten times or more. This sequence joins TRBV7-6 and TRBJ2-5; a weak D match, TRBD2 (5 bases). The V gene lost 0 bases and the J gene lost 3 bases, with 11 bases spanning the gap. The CDR3 has 15 amino acids. Germline assignment: CDR1 SGHVS and CDR2 FNYEAQ. The CDR3 here is CASSLAASYKETQYF. CDR3 coding DNA: TGTGCCAGCAGCTTAGCGGCTAGCTACAAAGAGACCCAGTACTTC.